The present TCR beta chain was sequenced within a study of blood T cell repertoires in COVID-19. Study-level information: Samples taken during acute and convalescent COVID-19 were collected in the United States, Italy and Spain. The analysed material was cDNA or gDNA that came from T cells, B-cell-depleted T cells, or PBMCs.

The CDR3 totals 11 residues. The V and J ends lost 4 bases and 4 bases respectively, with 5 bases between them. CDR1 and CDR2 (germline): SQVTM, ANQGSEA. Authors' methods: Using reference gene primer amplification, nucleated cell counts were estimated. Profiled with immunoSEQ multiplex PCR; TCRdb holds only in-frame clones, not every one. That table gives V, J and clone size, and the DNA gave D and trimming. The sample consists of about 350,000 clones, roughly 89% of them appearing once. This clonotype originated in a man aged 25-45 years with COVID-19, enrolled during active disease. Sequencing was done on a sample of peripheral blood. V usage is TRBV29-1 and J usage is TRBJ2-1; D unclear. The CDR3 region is CSVVKYNEQFF. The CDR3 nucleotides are TGCAGCGTTGTAAAATACAATGAGCAGTTCTTC.